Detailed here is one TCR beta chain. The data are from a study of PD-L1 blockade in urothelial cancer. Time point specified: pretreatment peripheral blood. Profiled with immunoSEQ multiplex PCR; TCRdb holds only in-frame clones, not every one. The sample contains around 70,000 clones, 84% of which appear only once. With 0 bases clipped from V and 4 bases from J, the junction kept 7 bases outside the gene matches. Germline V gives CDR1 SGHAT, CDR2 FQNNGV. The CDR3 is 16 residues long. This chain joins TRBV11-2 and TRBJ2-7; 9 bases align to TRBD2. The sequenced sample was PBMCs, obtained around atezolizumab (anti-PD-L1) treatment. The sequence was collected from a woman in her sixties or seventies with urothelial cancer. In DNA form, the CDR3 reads TGTGCCAGCAGCTTAGAACTGTGGCTAGCGGGGTACGAGCAGTACTTC. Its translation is CASSLELWLAGYEQYF.